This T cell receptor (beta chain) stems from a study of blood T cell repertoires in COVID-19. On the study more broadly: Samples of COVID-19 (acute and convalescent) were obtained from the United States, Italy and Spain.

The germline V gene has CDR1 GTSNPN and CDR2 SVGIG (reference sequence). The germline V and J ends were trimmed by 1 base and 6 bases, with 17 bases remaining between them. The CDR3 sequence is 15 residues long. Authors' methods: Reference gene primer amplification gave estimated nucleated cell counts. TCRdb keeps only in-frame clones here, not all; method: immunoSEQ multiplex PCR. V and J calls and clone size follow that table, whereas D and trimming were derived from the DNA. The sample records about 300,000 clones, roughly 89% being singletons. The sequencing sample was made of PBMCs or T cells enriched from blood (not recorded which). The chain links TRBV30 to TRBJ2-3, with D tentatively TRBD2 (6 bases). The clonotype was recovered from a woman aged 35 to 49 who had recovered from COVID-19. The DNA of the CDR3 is TGTGCCTGGAGTGCTAACCTCGGGGGTTCCGATACGCAGTATTTT. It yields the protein CAWSANLGGSDTQYF.